The 19 T cell receptor beta chains below come from one sample, sequenced in a study of identical twins. TCRdb called the 5' RACE reads again in MiXCR, with one record for every CDR3 protein. The sample comprises a few hundred thousand distinct CDR3 sequences, approximately 15% of which are singletons, and about 1% rests with the top ten. These data also formed part of another study, on yellow fever vaccine responses in identical twins.

The sample was CD4+ T cells sorted from blood. The receptors were gathered from a woman younger than 30 in good health.

The V gene is TRBV14, the J gene TRBJ2-1, with 10 bases that match TRBD1. V gave up 4 bases and J gave up 4 bases; unmatched junction bases: 13. The CDR3 loop spans 18 amino acids. Germline CDR1 is SGHDN and CDR2 is FVKESK. The CDR3 bases are TGTGCCAGCAGCCCCCGGACAGGGGGTTGGGGCCGATACAATGAGCAGTTCTTC. It is translated as CASSPRTGGWGRYNEQFF. Complete variable domain (other parts from reference TRBV14 and TRBJ2-1): EAGVTQFPSHSVIEKGQTVTLRCDPISGHDNLYWYRRVMGKEIKFLLHFVKESKQDESGMPNNRFLAERTGGTYSTLKVQPAELEDSGVYFCASSPRTGGWGRYNEQFFGPGTRLTVL.

The chain couples TRBV6-1 to TRBJ1-5; D is ambiguous. Trimming stripped 6 bases from V and 0 bases from J, with 24 bases between. The CDR3 length is 19 residues. Germline lookup yields CDR1 MNHNS and CDR2 SASEGT. Written as DNA, the CDR3 is TGTGCCAGCAGCTCCCGGCTGGCAGGCCGAACGTATAGCAATCAGCCCCAGCATTTT. Translated: CASSSRLAGRTYSNQPQHF.

The rearrangement joins TRBV12-3 or TRBV12-4 to TRBJ2-5; 7 nucleotides agree with TRBD1. CDR3 length equals 14 residues. Trimming at V came to 2 bases and at J to 4 bases, leaving 4 bases not matched to a gene. The CDR3 region has the DNA TGTGCCAGCAGTTTAATCAGGGGGAGAGAGACCCAGTACTTC. Its translation is CASSLIRGRETQYF.

This clonotype was detected a few times. Written as DNA, the CDR3 is TGCAGTGGACGTTCGGCTGACACAGATACGCAGTATTTT. Its translation: CSGRSADTDTQYF. V and J are TRBV20-1 and TRBJ2-3, with no clear D. V was shortened by 7 bases and J by 2 bases, with 13 bases between the two germline ends. Germline V gives CDR1 DFQATT, CDR2 SNEGSKA (reference sequence). This CDR3 comprises 13 residues.

V and J are TRBV7-9 and TRBJ2-7; D is undetermined. CDR3 length equals 12 residues. The V end lost 3 bases, the J end lost 6 bases, and 9 bases lay between the germline ends. Germline V gene data show CDR1 as SEHNR and CDR2 as FQNEAQ (reference sequence). The DNA for the CDR3 is TGTGCCAGCAGCTTCGGGCTCCTCGAGCAGTACTTC. Translated: CASSFGLLEQYF.

The V gene is TRBV5-5, the J gene TRBJ2-7; D gene uncertain. The V end was cut by 4 bases, the J end by 4 bases, with 9 bases between. This CDR3 spans 12 amino acids. Germline V gene data show CDR1 as SGHKS and CDR2 as YYEKEE (reference sequence). As DNA, the CDR3 is TGTGCCAGCAGCATGGGGAAGTACGAGCAGTACTTC. Its translation: CASSMGKYEQYF. Full variable domain (missing parts from reference TRBV5-5 and TRBJ2-7): DAGVTQSPTHLIKTRGQQVTLRCSPISGHKSVSWYQQVLGQGPQFIFQYYEKEERGRGNFPDRFSARQFPNYSSELNVNALLLGDSALYLCASSMGKYEQYFGPGTRLTVT.

In this sample, this clonotype turned up a few times. The chain joins TRBV24-1 to TRBJ2-1, with a weak D call TRBD1 (6 bases). The germline CDR1 and CDR2 sequences are KGHDR and SFDVKD. The CDR3 totals 15 residues. Between the trimmed V and J ends, which lost 3 bases and 3 bases, there was a span of 11 bases. CDR3 nucleotide sequence: TGTGCCACCAGTGATCCCCGAGGGGGCTACAATGAGCAGTTCTTC. Encoded protein: CATSDPRGGYNEQFF.

This chain uses TRBV5-4 with TRBJ2-1; perhaps TRBD2 as D (5 bases). Germline V gene lookup returns CDR1 SGHNT and CDR2 YYREEE (reference sequence). Deletions cut 5 bases from V and 9 bases from J, with 15 bases between. The CDR3 length is 13 residues. The CDR3 DNA reads as TGTGCCAGCAGACAAAGGGAGTTCGGTGAGCAGTTCTTC. Translated: CASRQREFGEQFF.

This chain links TRBV30 with TRBJ2-1; D gene ambiguous. V was shortened by 2 bases and J by 0 bases, with 2 bases between the two germline ends. Germline assignment: CDR1 GTSNPN and CDR2 SVGIG (reference sequence). The CDR3 has 12 amino acids. The CDR3 bases are TGTGCCTGGAGTCCCTCCTACAATGAGCAGTTCTTC. This sequence encodes CAWSPSYNEQFF.

This clonotype was recorded a few times. This chain connects TRBV7-2 to TRBJ2-3, with a possible D match to TRBD2 (6 bases). The CDR3 is made up of 14 amino acids. In germline, CDR1 is SGHTA, CDR2 FQGNSA. Trimming removed 3 bases from V and 4 bases from J, with 11 bases in between. In DNA, the CDR3 is TGTGCCAGCAGCTTTCGGGGGAATCCAGATACGCAGTATTTT. Translating gives CASSFRGNPDTQYF.

This clonotype has only a few counts. V usage is TRBV14 and J usage is TRBJ1-6; no clear D gene. Germline values: CDR1 SGHDN, CDR2 FVKESK. Trimming removed 4 bases at V and 15 bases at J, with 19 bases between. The length of the CDR3 is 14 residues. Written as DNA, the CDR3 is TGTGCCAGCAGCCCTTCCGGTACATCTTTTGACCTCCACTTT. It is translated as CASSPSGTSFDLHF.

This clonotype came up many times. The V call is TRBV11-2, the J call TRBJ2-3, with D tentatively TRBD1 or TRBD2 (6 bases each). Germline V CDR1 and CDR2: SGHAT, FQNNGV. This CDR3 comprises 14 residues. Trimming removed 5 bases from V and 6 bases from J, with 15 bases in between. CDR3 in DNA: TGTGCCAGCAGCGTAAGAGGGGGGCTGGATACGCAGTATTTT. Its translation is CASSVRGGLDTQYF.

This clonotype was counted a few times. This chain links TRBV20-1 with TRBJ2-1; 12 nucleotides agree with TRBD2. The CDR3 covers 15 residues. Germline assignment: CDR1 DFQATT and CDR2 SNEGSKA (reference sequence). The V gene end was trimmed by 4 bases and the J gene end by 1 base; junction bases not matched to a gene: 2. The CDR3 coding sequence is TGCAGTGCTAAACTAGCGGGAGGATCCTACAATGAGCAGTTCTTC. Encoded protein: CSAKLAGGSYNEQFF.

This clonotype was recorded a few times. The gene calls are TRBV20-1 and TRBJ2-3, with 10 bases identical to TRBD1. The V segment lost 1 base and the J segment 10 bases; nucleotides outside the gene matches: 11. The CDR3 sequence is 15 residues long. CDR1 and CDR2 (germline): DFQATT, SNEGSKA (reference sequence). The CDR3 sequence is CSARVPGQGKGSQYF. The CDR3 region has the DNA TGCAGTGCTAGAGTTCCGGGACAGGGGAAGGGGTCGCAGTATTTT.

Only a few counts were recorded for this clonotype. The chain carries TRBV7-2 and TRBJ2-3; 11 positions agree with TRBD2. Germline lookup yields CDR1 SGHTA and CDR2 FQGNSA. There are 16 residues in the CDR3. V dropped 2 bases and J dropped 3; count of bases not matched to a gene: 4. CDR3 DNA: TGTGCCAGCAGCTTAACGACTAGCGGGAAGACAGATACGCAGTATTTT. Translation gives CASSLTTSGKTDTQYF.

This clonotype was picked up a small number of times. The rearrangement joins TRBV28 to TRBJ2-7; D may be TRBD2 (5 bases). V was shortened by 5 bases and J by 0 bases, with 17 bases between the two germline ends. The CDR3 loop spans 16 amino acids. From germline, CDR1 is MDHEN and CDR2 SYDVKM. CDR3 in amino acids: CASSPGGSPNSYEQYF. CDR3 DNA sequence: TGTGCCAGCAGTCCCGGAGGCAGCCCCAACTCCTACGAGCAGTACTTC. The complete variable domain, with remaining parts taken from reference TRBV28 and TRBJ2-7, reads DVKVTQSSRYLVKRTGEKVFLECVQDMDHENMFWYRQDPGLGLRLIYFSYDVKMKEKGDIPEGYSVSREKKERFSLILESASTNQTSMYLCASSPGGSPNSYEQYFGPGTRLTVT.

The gene calls are TRBV11-1 and TRBJ2-5; TRBD2 matches at 8 bases. Looked up from germline, CDR1 is SGHAT and CDR2 is FQDESV (reference sequence). The CDR3 covers 18 residues. V was pared by 5 bases and J by 4 bases, with 18 bases of the junction left unmatched. The chain's CDR3 is CASSPPGRGSGGRETQYF. The CDR3 bases are TGTGCCAGCAGCCCTCCGGGGCGTGGCAGCGGGGGCCGAGAGACCCAGTACTTC. Full variable domain (remainder filled in from reference TRBV11-1 and TRBJ2-5): EAEVAQSPRYKITEKSQAVAFWCDPISGHATLYWYRQILGQGPELLVQFQDESVVDDSQLPKDRFSAERLKGVDSTLKIQPAELGDSAMYLCASSPPGRGSGGRETQYFGPGTRLLVL.

This clonotype came up a few times. At one boundary the junction diverges from the germline segment, which might be a read error. The chain links TRBV12-3 or TRBV12-4 to TRBJ2-7, with 8 positions matching TRBD1. CDR3 size: 12 residues. CDR3 region: CASSFLRTGFSF. The CDR3 nucleotides are TGTGCCAGCAGTTTTCTCAGGACAGGGTTTTCCTTC.

This clonotype was counted only a few times. This sequence joins TRBV5-1 and TRBJ2-7; D is perhaps TRBD1 (5 bases). CDR3 length: 14 amino acids. Germline loops: CDR1 SGHRS, CDR2 YFSETQ. V lost 4 bases, J lost 5 bases, and 16 bases lay in between. CDR3 sequence reads: CASSLLRVENEQYF. The CDR3 region has the DNA TGCGCCAGCAGCCTTCTCAGGGTCGAAAACGAGCAGTACTTC.